This is a list of T cell receptor beta chains from one sample in a study of shared clonotypes between healthy human individuals. Clones were sequenced by immunoSEQ multiplex PCR, and TCRdb holds only the in-frame ones, with some missing. The sample has hundreds of thousands of clones; 60% to 85% are singletons. Sequencing was done on a sample of PBMCs. The receptor source for this set is a woman in her 40s in good health. Some clones in this sample may be carry-over from other donors' samples. The CDR3 runs from the conserved cysteine through the conserved F or W. Each record gives: D gene, clone size, V gene, J gene, CDR3 DNA, CDR3 protein. A D gene is named only where the DNA matches it firmly. Clone size is shown for a subset of rows, as once, few, many or a class of expanded clone.

NA	NA	TRBV10-2	TRBJ2-5	TGCGCCAGCAGACACAAGCGTTTGGAGACCCAGTACTTC	CASRHKRLETQYF
NA	NA	TRBV11-3	TRBJ2-5	TGTGCCAGCAGCTTGTACTACGGCGAGACCCAGTACTTC	CASSLYYGETQYF
NA	once	TRBV28	TRBJ1-4	TGTGCCAGCAGTACCAGTCCTAATGAAAAACTGTTTTTT	CASSTSPNEKLFF
TRBD1	NA	TRBV10-3	TRBJ1-1	TGTGCCATCAGCGCCCAAGGACAGGGGCGGGCTGAAGCTTTCTTT	CAISAQGQGRAEAFF
NA	few	TRBV19	TRBJ1-2	TGTGCCAGTACCGTCTATGCTTGGGAATTTGGCTACACCTTC	CASTVYAWEFGYTF
NA	NA	TRBV30	TRBJ1-2	TGTGCCTGGACCGGGGCAGGGACCTATGGCTACACCTTC	CAWTGAGTYGYTF
NA	NA	TRBV2	TRBJ2-7	TGTGCCAGCAGTGAGAGGCGGGTGACCGAGCAGTACTTC	CASSERRVTEQYF
NA	NA	TRBV9	TRBJ2-2	TGTGCCAGCAGCCCCCTCAGCGGTACCGGGGAGCTGTTTTTT	CASSPLSGTGELFF
NA	NA	TRBV5-1	TRBJ1-2	TGCGCCAGCAGGGAAGGACCAGAAGCTAACTATGGCTACACCTTC	CASREGPEANYGYTF
NA	NA	TRBV2	TRBJ2-7	TGTGCCAGCAGTGCGGAACAGAACTCCTACGAGCAGTACTTC	CASSAEQNSYEQYF
NA	NA	TRBV5-4	TRBJ2-5	TGTGCCAGCAGCTTGCCGGGCGCCCTGTGGGAGACCCAGTACTTC	CASSLPGALWETQYF
NA	few	TRBV29-1	TRBJ1-2	TGCAGCGTTGAAGAAGGGGGTCTCGCAGGGATCTATGGCTACACCTTC	CSVEEGGLAGIYGYTF
NA	few	TRBV2	TRBJ1-2	TGTGCCAGCAGTGAACGAGACGGCTACACCTTC	CASSERDGYTF
TRBD2	NA	TRBV7-2	TRBJ2-5	TGTGCCAGCAGCACTAGCGGCCGCCAAGAGACCCAGTACTTC	CASSTSGRQETQYF
TRBD1	NA	TRBV27	TRBJ1-1	TGTGCCAGCAGTCAGAACTACAGGGGGTACACTGAAGCTTTCTTT	CASSQNYRGYTEAFF